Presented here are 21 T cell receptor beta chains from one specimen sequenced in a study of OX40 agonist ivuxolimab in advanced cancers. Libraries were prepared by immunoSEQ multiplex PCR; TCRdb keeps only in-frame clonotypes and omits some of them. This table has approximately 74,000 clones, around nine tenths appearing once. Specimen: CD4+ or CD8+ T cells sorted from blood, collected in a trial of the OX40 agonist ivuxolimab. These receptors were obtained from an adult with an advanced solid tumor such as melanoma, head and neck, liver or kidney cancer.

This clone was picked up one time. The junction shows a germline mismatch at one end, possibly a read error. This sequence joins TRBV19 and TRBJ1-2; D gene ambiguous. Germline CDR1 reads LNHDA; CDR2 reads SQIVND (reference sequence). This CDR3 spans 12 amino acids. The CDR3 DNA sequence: TGTGCCAGTAGTATTGGGTTACTACAACCCCGCTTC. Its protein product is CASSIGLLQPRF. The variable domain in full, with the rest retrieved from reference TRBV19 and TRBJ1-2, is DGGITQSPKYLFRKEGQNVTLSCEQNLNHDAMYWYRQDPGQGLRLIYYSQIVNDFQKGDIAEGYSVSREKKESFPLTVTSAQKNPTAFYLCASSIGLLQPRFGSGTRLTVV.

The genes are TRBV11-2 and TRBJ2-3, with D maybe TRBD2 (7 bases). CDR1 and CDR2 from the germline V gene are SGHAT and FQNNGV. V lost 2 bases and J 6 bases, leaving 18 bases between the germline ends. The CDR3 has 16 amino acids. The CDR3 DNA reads TGTGCCAGCAGCTTATGGGAGGGGGATCGTTCGGATACGCAGTATTTT. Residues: CASSLWEGDRSDTQYF.

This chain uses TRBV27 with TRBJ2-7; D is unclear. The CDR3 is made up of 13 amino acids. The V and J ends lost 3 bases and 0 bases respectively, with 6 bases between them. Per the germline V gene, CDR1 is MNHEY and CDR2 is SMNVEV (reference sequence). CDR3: CASSFQNSYEQYF. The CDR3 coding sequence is TGTGCCAGCAGTTTTCAAAACTCCTACGAGCAGTACTTC.

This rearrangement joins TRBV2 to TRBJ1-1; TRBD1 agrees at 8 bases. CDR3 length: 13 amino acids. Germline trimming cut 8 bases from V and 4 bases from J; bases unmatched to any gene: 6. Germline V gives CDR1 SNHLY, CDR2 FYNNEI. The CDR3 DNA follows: TGTGCCAGCCGAACAGGGGGGATCACTGAAGCTTTCTTT. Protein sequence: CASRTGGITEAFF.

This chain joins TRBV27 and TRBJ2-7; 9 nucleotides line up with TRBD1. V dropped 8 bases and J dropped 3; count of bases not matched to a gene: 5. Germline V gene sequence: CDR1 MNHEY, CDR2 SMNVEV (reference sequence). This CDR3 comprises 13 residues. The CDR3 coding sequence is TGTGCCAGCCGGGACAGGGCGAACTACGAGCAGTACTTC. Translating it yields CASRDRANYEQYF.

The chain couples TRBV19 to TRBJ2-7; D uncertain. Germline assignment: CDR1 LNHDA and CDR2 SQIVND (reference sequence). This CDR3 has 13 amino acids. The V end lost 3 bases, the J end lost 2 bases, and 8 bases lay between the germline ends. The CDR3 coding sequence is TGTGCCAGTAGTATCGCTGGAGCCTACGAGCAGTACTTC. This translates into CASSIAGAYEQYF.

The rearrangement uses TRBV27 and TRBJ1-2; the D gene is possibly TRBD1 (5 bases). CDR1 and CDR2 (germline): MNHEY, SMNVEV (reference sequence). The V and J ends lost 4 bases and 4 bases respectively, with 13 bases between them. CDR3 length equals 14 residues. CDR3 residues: CASSSRGTPYGYTF. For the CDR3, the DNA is TGTGCCAGCAGTTCTCGGGGCACCCCCTATGGCTACACCTTC.

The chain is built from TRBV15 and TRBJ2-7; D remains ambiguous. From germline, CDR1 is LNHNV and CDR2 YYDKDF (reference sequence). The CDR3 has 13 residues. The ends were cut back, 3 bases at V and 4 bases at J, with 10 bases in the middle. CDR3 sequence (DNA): TGTGCCACCAGCAGCTCCCTCGCGTACGAGCAGTACTTC. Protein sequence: CATSSSLAYEQYF.

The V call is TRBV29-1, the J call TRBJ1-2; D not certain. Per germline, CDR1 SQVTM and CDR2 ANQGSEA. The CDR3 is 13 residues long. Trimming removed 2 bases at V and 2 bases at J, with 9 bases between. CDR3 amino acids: CSVESGVNYGYTF. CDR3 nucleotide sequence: TGCAGCGTTGAATCCGGGGTGAACTATGGCTACACCTTC. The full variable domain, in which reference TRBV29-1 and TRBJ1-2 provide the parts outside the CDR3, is SAVISQKPSRDICQRGTSLTIQCQVDSQVTMMFWYRQQPGQSLTLIATANQGSEATYESGFVIDKFPISRPNLTFSTLTVSNMSPEDSSIYLCSVESGVNYGYTFGSGTRLTVV.

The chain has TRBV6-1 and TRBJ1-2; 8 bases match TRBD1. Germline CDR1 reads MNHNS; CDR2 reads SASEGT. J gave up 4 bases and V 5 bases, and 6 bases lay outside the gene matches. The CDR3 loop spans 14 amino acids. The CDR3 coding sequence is TGTGCCAGCAGTCAAGGACAGGGAGGCTATGGCTACACCTTC. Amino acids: CASSQGQGGYGYTF.

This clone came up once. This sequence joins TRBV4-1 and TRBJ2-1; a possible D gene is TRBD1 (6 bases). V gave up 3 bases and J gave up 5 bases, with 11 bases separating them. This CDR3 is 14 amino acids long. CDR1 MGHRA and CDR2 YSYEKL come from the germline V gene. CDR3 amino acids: CASSQPQGNNEQFF. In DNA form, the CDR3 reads TGCGCCAGCAGCCAGCCCCAGGGGAACAATGAGCAGTTCTTC.

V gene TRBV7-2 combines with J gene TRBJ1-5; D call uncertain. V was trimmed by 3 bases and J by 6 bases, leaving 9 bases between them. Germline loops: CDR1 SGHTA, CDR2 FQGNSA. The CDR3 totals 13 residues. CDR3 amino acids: CASSLDVGQPQHF. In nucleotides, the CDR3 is TGTGCCAGCAGCTTGGACGTCGGTCAGCCCCAGCATTTT. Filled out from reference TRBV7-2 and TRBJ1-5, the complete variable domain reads GAGVSQSPSNKVTEKGKDVELRCDPISGHTALYWYRQSLGQGLEFLIYFQGNSAPDKSGLPSDRFSAERTGGSVSTLTIQRTQQEDSAVYLCASSLDVGQPQHFGDGTRLSIL.

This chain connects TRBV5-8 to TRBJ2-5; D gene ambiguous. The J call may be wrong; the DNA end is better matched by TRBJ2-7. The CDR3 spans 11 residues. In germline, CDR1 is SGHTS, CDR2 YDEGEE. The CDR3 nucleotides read TGTGCCAGCAGTTTCTCCTACGAGCAGTACTTC. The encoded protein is CASSFSYEQYF.

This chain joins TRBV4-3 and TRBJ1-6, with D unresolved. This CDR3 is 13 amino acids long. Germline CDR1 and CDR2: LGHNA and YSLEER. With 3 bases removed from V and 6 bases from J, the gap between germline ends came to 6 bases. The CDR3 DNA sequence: TGCGCCAGCAGCCACCGAATTAATTCACCCCTCCACTTT. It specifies CASSHRINSPLHF.

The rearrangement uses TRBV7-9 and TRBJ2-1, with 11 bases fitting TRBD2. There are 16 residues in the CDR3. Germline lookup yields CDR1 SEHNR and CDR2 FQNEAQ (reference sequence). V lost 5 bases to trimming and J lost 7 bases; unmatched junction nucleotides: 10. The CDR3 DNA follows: TGTGCCAGCAGCCTGGGACTAGCGGAGCTGACGAATGAGCAGTTCTTC. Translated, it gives CASSLGLAELTNEQFF.

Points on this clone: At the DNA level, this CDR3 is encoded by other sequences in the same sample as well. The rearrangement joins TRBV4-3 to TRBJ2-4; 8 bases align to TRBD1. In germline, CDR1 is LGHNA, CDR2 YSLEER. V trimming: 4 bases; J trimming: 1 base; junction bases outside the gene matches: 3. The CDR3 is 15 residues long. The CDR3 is CASSLTGDAKNIQYF. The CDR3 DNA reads TGCGCCAGCAGCCTGACAGGGGATGCCAAAAACATTCAGTACTTC.

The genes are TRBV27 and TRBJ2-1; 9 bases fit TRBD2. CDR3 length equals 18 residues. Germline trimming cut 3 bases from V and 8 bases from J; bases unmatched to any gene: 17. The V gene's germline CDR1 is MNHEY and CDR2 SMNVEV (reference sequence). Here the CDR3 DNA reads TGTGCCAGCAGTTTGGGCCTGTGGGGCGGGAGGGCCTTCGATGAGCAGTTCTTC. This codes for CASSLGLWGGRAFDEQFF.

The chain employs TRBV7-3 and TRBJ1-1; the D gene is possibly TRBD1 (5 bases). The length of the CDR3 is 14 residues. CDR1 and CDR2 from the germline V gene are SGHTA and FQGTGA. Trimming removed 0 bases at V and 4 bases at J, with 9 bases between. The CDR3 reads CASSLTWGSTEAFF. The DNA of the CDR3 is TGTGCCAGCAGCTTAACCTGGGGCAGCACTGAAGCTTTCTTT.

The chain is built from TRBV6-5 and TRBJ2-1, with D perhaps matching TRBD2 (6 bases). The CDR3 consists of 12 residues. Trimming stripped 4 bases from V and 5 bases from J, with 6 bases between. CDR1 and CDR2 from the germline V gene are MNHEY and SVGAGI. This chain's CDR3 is CASSWGDNEQFF. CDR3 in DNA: TGTGCCAGCAGTTGGGGGGACAATGAGCAGTTCTTC.

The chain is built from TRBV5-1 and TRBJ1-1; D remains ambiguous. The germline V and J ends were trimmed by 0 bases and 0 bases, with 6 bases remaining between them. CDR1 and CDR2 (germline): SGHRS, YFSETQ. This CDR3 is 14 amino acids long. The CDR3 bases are TGCGCCAGCAGCTTGGGAGAACTGAACACTGAAGCTTTCTTT. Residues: CASSLGELNTEAFF.

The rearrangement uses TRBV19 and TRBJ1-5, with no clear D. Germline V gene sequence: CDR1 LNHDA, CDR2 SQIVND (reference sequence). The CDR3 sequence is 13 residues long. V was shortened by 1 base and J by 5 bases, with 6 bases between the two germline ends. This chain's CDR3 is CASSIADDQPQHF. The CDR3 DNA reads TGTGCCAGTAGTATAGCTGACGATCAGCCCCAGCATTTT.